This T cell receptor (beta chain) was captured by sequencing in a study of blood T cells in healthy people across ages. General study points: Unsorted PBMCs blocked a conclusive comparison of naive and antigen-experienced cells. A greater number of naive CD4+ cells and higher diversity distinguished long-lived donors from aged donors. Per-million-T-cell TCR beta diversity fell roughly linearly with age.

As regards this clonotype: Its matching antigen is unknown.

A sample-barcoded 5' primer and a J-beta primer mix were used in a second PCR of about 6 to 11 cycles. CDR3-containing paired-end reads numbered at least 2.5 million in each sample. TCRdb recomputed calls from the 5' RACE reads with MiXCR, one row per CDR3 protein. The sample contains 2 million or so distinct CDR3 sequences, roughly 49% of which appear only once. Germline V gene data show CDR1 as SGHTA and CDR2 as FQGTGA. V lost 5 bases, J lost 4 bases, and 9 bases stayed unmatched. This CDR3 is built from 16 residues. The sequence was collected from a woman between 40 and 50 years old in good health. This chain links TRBV7-3 with TRBJ2-1; 9 nucleotides match TRBD1. The sample comprised blood. This CDR3 is CASSEQPGTGYNEQFF. CDR3 sequence (DNA): TGTGCCAGCAGCGAACAACCCGGGACAGGGTACAATGAGCAGTTCTTC.